The next 8 T cell receptor beta chains were all read from a single sample in a study of T cell responses to AZD1222 COVID-19 vaccine. Sequencing was performed with immunoSEQ multiplex PCR; in TCRdb, only in-frame clones are kept and a portion is missing. The sample carries about 83,000 clones, roughly 90% recorded once. The sequencing used peripheral blood, collected on day 0 of MenACWY control vaccination. These receptors all stem from an adult in good health.

The rearrangement links TRBV19 to TRBJ2-7; 11 nucleotides match TRBD1. Germline-derived CDR1 and CDR2 are LNHDA and SQIVND (reference sequence). This CDR3 region has 14 residues. J lost 6 bases, V lost 4 bases, and 5 bases had no gene match. CDR3: CASSRIGTGGEQYF. Written as DNA, the CDR3 is TGTGCCAGTAGTAGGATTGGGACAGGGGGCGAGCAGTACTTC.

The rearrangement uses TRBV10-3 and TRBJ1-6; 7 bases match TRBD1. Germline trimming cut 6 bases from V and 8 bases from J; bases unmatched to any gene: 7. CDR1 is ENHRY and CDR2 is SYGVKD in the germline V gene. The CDR3 extends over 14 amino acids. This CDR3 is CAIREQGLDSPLHF. Here the CDR3 DNA reads TGTGCCATCAGGGAACAGGGGCTGGATTCACCCCTCCACTTT.

The table lists this clone with a count of one. The chain has TRBV5-4 and TRBJ2-5; the D is unclear. The CDR3 extends over 14 amino acids. V lost 0 bases to trimming and J lost 2 bases, with 8 bases between them. CDR1 is SGHNT and CDR2 is YYREEE in the germline V gene (reference sequence). This chain's CDR3 is CASSLDRPQETQYF. CDR3 in DNA: TGTGCCAGCAGCTTGGACCGGCCGCAAGAGACCCAGTACTTC.

This chain uses TRBV5-4 with TRBJ2-7, with 7 bases identical to TRBD1. V dropped 0 bases and J dropped 1; count of bases not matched to a gene: 1. In germline, CDR1 is SGHNT, CDR2 YYREEE (reference sequence). The CDR3 loop spans 14 amino acids. The CDR3 protein is CASSLGDRSYEQYF. CDR3 bases: TGTGCCAGCAGCTTGGGGGACAGATCCTACGAGCAGTACTTC.

This clone was detected only once. The chain recombines TRBV5-5 with TRBJ2-5, with a possible D match to TRBD2 (7 bases). The V and J ends lost 1 base and 7 bases respectively, with 20 bases between them. Germline V gene lookup returns CDR1 SGHKS and CDR2 YYEKEE (reference sequence). The CDR3 length is 16 residues. In nucleotides, the CDR3 is TGTGCCAGCAGCTTGTTAGACGACAGGTGGGGGGGGACCCAGTACTTC. Its protein is CASSLLDDRWGGTQYF.

The J gene is TRBJ2-3, the V gene TRBV20-1; TRBD2 matches at 8 bases. The CDR3 spans 14 residues. The V segment lost 3 bases and the J segment 3 bases; nucleotides outside the gene matches: 5. CDR1 DFQATT and CDR2 SNEGSKA come from the germline V gene (reference sequence). In nucleotides, the CDR3 is TGCAGTGCTAGTAGCAGCGGGAGTACAGATACGCAGTATTTT. This encodes CSASSSGSTDTQYF.

V usage is TRBV4-3 and J usage is TRBJ2-3; 11 bases line up with TRBD2. Per the germline V gene, CDR1 is LGHNA and CDR2 is YSLEER. Germline trimming cut 3 bases from V and 2 bases from J; bases unmatched to any gene: 16. CDR3 size: 20 residues. CDR3 amino acids: CASSHPPGTSGLSDTDTQYF. CDR3 coding DNA: TGCGCCAGCAGCCACCCGCCCGGGACTAGCGGATTATCCGACACAGATACGCAGTATTTT.

This chain links TRBV18 with TRBJ1-4; the D is unclear. This CDR3 contains 14 residues. Trimming pared 0 bases from V and 2 bases from J, leaving 4 bases between. Per the germline V gene, CDR1 is KGHSH and CDR2 is LQKENI. CDR3 DNA sequence: TGTGCCAGCTCACCACCATTGACTAATGAAAAACTGTTTTTT. Translation gives CASSPPLTNEKLFF.